This TCR beta chain stems from a study of early T cells in non-severe SARS-CoV-2 infection. Study details: Sequencing targeted bulk RNA from unsorted whole blood, leaving chains unpaired. Points from the study as a whole: Anti-spike CD8 responses were favored in VDJdb matching, and private and CD4 specificities were missed.

The CDR3 runs 11 residues. The ends were cut back, 3 bases at V and 4 bases at J, with 6 bases in the middle. From germline, CDR1 is DFQATT and CDR2 SNEGSKA (reference sequence). As to this clonotype: Its antigen is as yet unknown.

Individual cDNA molecules received unique molecular identifiers during library preparation. TCRdb reprocessed the 5' RACE reads via MiXCR and lists one record per CDR3 protein. Seen here are about 100,000 distinct CDR3 sequences, approximately 13% observed once, and the top ten hold around 2%. The specimen was whole blood. This TCR came from an adult who was a healthcare worker with PCR-confirmed SARS-CoV-2 infection or an uninfected control (not recorded which). V usage is TRBV20-1 and J usage is TRBJ2-5; no clear D. The CDR3 loop reads CSASFAETQYF. In nucleotides, the CDR3 is TGCAGTGCTAGTTTTGCAGAGACCCAGTACTTC.